This T cell receptor beta chain was recorded in a study of T cells in Graves' hyperthyroidism and ophthalmopathy. Study-level results: Ophthalmopathy and stable hyperthyroidism were told apart by a 13 V-J model.

The CDR3 has 15 amino acids. Germline V lookup: CDR1 GTSNPN, CDR2 SVGIG (reference sequence). V was pared by 2 bases and J by 2 bases, with 16 bases between. TCR beta CDR3 region amplification was performed from RNA transcripts. TCR CDR3 underwent first-round RT-PCR with the HTBI primer set. Using its own MiXCR run on the multiplex PCR reads, TCRdb lists one record per CDR3 protein. The sample contains under 250,000 distinct CDR3 sequences, 17% of which appear only once. Lactation, pregnancy, other autoimmune disease or uncontrolled infection excluded patients. The table lists this clonotype with many counts. The antigen remains unidentified.

The gene calls are TRBV30 and TRBJ2-7; D remains unclear. Specimen: blood. The receptor was isolated from a man over 45 with Graves' hyperthyroidism. CDR3 DNA sequence: TGTGCCTGGAGTCCCCCTCTTCGGCAAACCTACGAGCAGTACTTC. Translation gives CAWSPPLRQTYEQYF.